This TCR beta chain was identified in a study of identical twins. Through template switching, a universal primer site was introduced, and the cDNA contained unique molecular identifiers. TCRdb processed the 5' RACE reads anew with MiXCR; each CDR3 protein has one entry. The table has around 340,000 distinct CDR3 sequences, 8.5% to 10% seen once; the top ten hold roughly 8.9%. General study points: Modelling approaches yielded underestimates of out-of-frame TCR alpha sharing between monozygotic twins. The study reached conclusions through statistical analysis that was cross-sectional, not following the same donors.

V was clipped by 5 bases and J by 2 bases, with 10 bases between them. In germline, CDR1 is KGHSH, CDR2 LQKENI. The CDR3 consists of 13 residues. With respect to this clonotype: As yet, its antigen is unknown.

The receptor's source is a woman aged 45 to 65 in good health. The V call is TRBV18, the J call TRBJ2-7, with D hard to call. Sample: naive T cells sorted from blood. CDR3 residues: CASSMERPYEQYF. The CDR3 coding sequence is TGTGCCAGCTCAATGGAACGGCCCTACGAGCAGTACTTC.